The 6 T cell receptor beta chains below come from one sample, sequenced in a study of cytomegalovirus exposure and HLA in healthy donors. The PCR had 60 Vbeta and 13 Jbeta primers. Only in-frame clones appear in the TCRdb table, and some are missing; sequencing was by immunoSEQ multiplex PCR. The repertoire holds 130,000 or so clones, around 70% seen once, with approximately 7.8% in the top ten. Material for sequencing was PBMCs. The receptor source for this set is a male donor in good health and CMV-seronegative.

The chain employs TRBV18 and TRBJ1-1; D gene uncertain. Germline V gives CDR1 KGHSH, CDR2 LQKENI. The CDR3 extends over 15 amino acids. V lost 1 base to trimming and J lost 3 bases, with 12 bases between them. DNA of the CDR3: TGTGCCAGCTCACCACGCCGGGATACGGACACTGAAGCTTTCTTT. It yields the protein CASSPRRDTDTEAFF. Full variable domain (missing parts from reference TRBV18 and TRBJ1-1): NAGVMQNPRHLVRRRGQEARLRCSPMKGHSHVYWYRQLPEEGLKFMVYLQKENIIDESGMPKERFSAEFPKEGPSILRIQQVVRGDSAAYFCASSPRRDTDTEAFFGQGTRLTVV.

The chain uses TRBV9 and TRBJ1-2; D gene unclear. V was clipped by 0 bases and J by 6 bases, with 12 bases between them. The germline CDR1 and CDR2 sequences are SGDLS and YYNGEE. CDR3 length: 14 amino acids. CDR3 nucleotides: TGTGCCAGCAGCGTAGGCCCCGGGTTCGATGGCTACACCTTC. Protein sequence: CASSVGPGFDGYTF.

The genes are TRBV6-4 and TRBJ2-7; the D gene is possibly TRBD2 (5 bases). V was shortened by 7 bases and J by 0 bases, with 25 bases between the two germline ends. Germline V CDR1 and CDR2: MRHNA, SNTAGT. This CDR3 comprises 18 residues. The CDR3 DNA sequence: TGTGCCAGCATTCCTGCCCCAGACGGACTCCGAAGCTCCTACGAGCAGTACTTC. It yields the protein CASIPAPDGLRSSYEQYF.

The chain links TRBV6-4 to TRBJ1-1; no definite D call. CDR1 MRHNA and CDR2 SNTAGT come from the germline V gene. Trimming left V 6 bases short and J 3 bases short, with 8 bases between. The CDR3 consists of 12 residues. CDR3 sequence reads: CASSPPDTEAFF. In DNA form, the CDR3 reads TGTGCCAGCAGCCCCCCCGACACTGAAGCTTTCTTT.

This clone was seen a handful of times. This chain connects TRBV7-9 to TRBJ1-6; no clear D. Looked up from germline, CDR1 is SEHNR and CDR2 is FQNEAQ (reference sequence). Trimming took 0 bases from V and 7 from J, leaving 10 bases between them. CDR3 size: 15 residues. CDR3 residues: CASSLAAGRNSPLHF. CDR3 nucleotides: TGTGCCAGCAGCTTAGCTGCGGGCAGGAATTCACCCCTCCACTTT.

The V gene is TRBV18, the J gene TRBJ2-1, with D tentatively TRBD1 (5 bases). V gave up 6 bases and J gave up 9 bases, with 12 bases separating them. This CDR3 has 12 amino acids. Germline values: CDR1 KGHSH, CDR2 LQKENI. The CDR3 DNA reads TGTGCCAGCTCGCCAGGGTCGGGTGAGCAGTTCTTC. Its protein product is CASSPGSGEQFF.